This TCR beta chain was retrieved from a study of T cells in Graves' hyperthyroidism and ophthalmopathy. Germline lookup yields CDR1 SQVTM and CDR2 ANQGSEA. This CDR3 has 13 amino acids. Losses at the gene ends were 1 base for V and 3 bases for J; bases not matched to a gene: 1. RNA transcripts provided the source from which TCR beta CDR3 regions were amplified. With the HTBI primer set, the TCR CDR3 went through a first round of RT-PCR. One entry per CDR3 protein, called by TCRdb with MiXCR from the multiplex PCR reads. This sample carries over 450,000 distinct CDR3 sequences, about a sixth of them seen once, and the ten largest clones take 15% to 20%. A patient was excluded if there was uncontrolled infection, other autoimmune disease, pregnancy or lactation.

This receptor was obtained from a woman aged 18 to 35 with Graves' ophthalmopathy. The chain carries TRBV29-1 and TRBJ1-1, with 8 bases fitting TRBD1. The sequencing sample was made of blood. The CDR3 is CSVEVDRDTEAFF. CDR3 coding DNA: TGCAGCGTTGAAGTGGACAGGGACACTGAAGCTTTCTTT.